One and the same sample provided the 17 T cell receptor beta chains below, sequenced in a study of a mutant IDH1 vaccine in newly diagnosed glioma. The time point is: baseline, week 1 (first vaccination visit). Sample treatment: pre-vaccination baseline after standard-of-care therapy. Method: immunoSEQ multiplex PCR; TCRdb's copy keeps in-frame clones and lacks some. The sample holds around 16,000 clones, just under 80% seen once. The source was PBMCs, collected from a glioma patient treated with radiotherapy, temozolomide or both. These receptors were taken from a man aged 35-49 years with glioma.

This chain connects TRBV9 to TRBJ2-1, with 8 bases aligning to TRBD1. This CDR3 spans 14 amino acids. CDR1 and CDR2 (germline): SGDLS, YYNGEE. V gave up 3 bases and J gave up 4 bases; unmatched junction bases: 3. This CDR3 is CASSGGQEYNEQFF. CDR3 coding DNA: TGTGCCAGCAGCGGGGGACAGGAGTACAATGAGCAGTTCTTC.

The chain recombines TRBV5-5 with TRBJ1-5; 7 bases map to TRBD1. The CDR3 has 14 amino acids. Germline trimming cut 4 bases from V and 7 bases from J; bases unmatched to any gene: 8. In germline, CDR1 is SGHKS, CDR2 YYEKEE (reference sequence). CDR3 sequence: CASSTAGGEQPQHF. As DNA, the CDR3 is TGTGCCAGCAGCACCGCAGGGGGTGAACAGCCCCAGCATTTT.

The chain carries TRBV11-3 and TRBJ2-3; 9 bases align to TRBD1. The CDR3 length is 17 residues. V trimming: 4 bases; J trimming: 0 bases; junction bases outside the gene matches: 8. The germline V gene has CDR1 SGHNT and CDR2 YENEEA. In DNA, the CDR3 is TGTGCCAGCAGCTCCTTCTGGGACAGGGCTAGCACAGATACGCAGTATTTT. Translating gives CASSSFWDRASTDTQYF.

This sequence joins TRBV5-6 and TRBJ1-5; tentatively, D is TRBD1 (5 bases). Germline V lookup: CDR1 SGHDT, CDR2 YYEEEE. CDR3 size: 15 residues. V gave up 4 bases and J gave up 4 bases, with 15 bases separating them. CDR3 protein: CASSQGISRNQPQHF. Written as DNA, the CDR3 is TGTGCCAGCAGCCAGGGCATTTCAAGGAATCAGCCCCAGCATTTT.

This clone was recorded a few times. In nucleotides, the CDR3 is TGTGCCAGCAGAGACCCTAGCGGAGGGAGCTCCTACGAGCAGTACGTC. Translating it yields CASRDPSGGSSYEQYV. The chain has TRBV2 and TRBJ2-7, with 7 bases lining up with TRBD2. The J segment lost 0 bases and the V segment lost 6 bases, leaving 11 bases of the junction unmatched. The germline V gene has CDR1 SNHLY and CDR2 FYNNEI. This CDR3 spans 16 amino acids.

The J gene is TRBJ2-6, the V gene TRBV5-1; the match to TRBD2 covers 7 bases. The CDR3 length is 17 residues. V shed 0 bases, J shed 2 bases, and the junction held 5 bases outside the gene matches. Germline CDR1 is SGHRS and CDR2 is YFSETQ. CDR3 nucleotide sequence: TGCGCCAGCAGCTTGGAGCCGGGGGGACCTGGGGCCAACGTCCTGACTTTC. Its protein product is CASSLEPGGPGANVLTF.

The chain joins TRBV2 to TRBJ2-7; D may match TRBD1 or TRBD2 (7 bases each). Trimming shortened V by 4 bases and J by 3 bases, and 19 bases separated the two germline ends. Per germline, CDR1 SNHLY and CDR2 FYNNEI. This CDR3 has 16 amino acids. Here the CDR3 DNA reads TGTGCCAGCAGTGCGGGACTACAGGGGAACTTCTACGAGCAGTACTTC. It specifies CASSAGLQGNFYEQYF.

The V gene is TRBV27, the J gene TRBJ1-2, with 8 bases lining up with TRBD1. The germline CDR1 and CDR2 sequences are MNHEY and SMNVEV (reference sequence). This CDR3 region has 14 residues. Trimming took 5 bases from V and 4 from J; bases not matched to a gene: 6. The CDR3 here is CASSTRTGIYGYTF. The CDR3 DNA reads as TGTGCCAGCAGTACGCGGACAGGGATCTATGGCTACACCTTC.

This clone occurred a few times. The chain employs TRBV7-9 and TRBJ1-1, with TRBD1 as a possible D gene (5 bases). CDR1 is SEHNR and CDR2 is FQNEAQ in the germline V gene (reference sequence). V was pared by 9 bases and J by 4 bases, with 9 bases between. This CDR3 is 11 amino acids long. DNA for the CDR3: TGTGCCAGTCAGGGTGGCACTGAAGCTTTCTTT. Translating gives CASQGGTEAFF.

This clone was detected once. The rearrangement joins TRBV25-1 to TRBJ1-2; unclear D gene. This CDR3 is 14 amino acids long. CDR1 is MGHDK, CDR2 SYGVNS, per germline. The V and J ends lost 1 base and 2 bases respectively, with 8 bases between them. CDR3 DNA sequence: TGTGCCAGCAGTGAATTGAAAGAAAACTATGGCTACACCTTC. Its protein product is CASSELKENYGYTF.

The genes are TRBV27 and TRBJ1-6; D is unresolved. V was trimmed by 10 bases and J by 7 bases, leaving 20 bases between them. The V gene's germline CDR1 is MNHEY and CDR2 SMNVEV (reference sequence). This CDR3 spans 15 amino acids. The CDR3 nucleotides read TGTGCCACTCTAAACTCGAGGAGACAAAATTCACCCCTCCACTTT. Translated: CATLNSRRQNSPLHF.

The chain couples TRBV14 to TRBJ1-3; maybe TRBD1 (5 bases). This CDR3 contains 14 residues. Germline CDR1 reads SGHDN; CDR2 reads FVKESK. Trimming removed 4 bases from V and 1 base from J, with 8 bases in between. The CDR3 DNA is TGTGCCAGCAGCCCTCGGGGGTCTGGAAACACCATATATTTT. It translates to CASSPRGSGNTIYF. Variable domain in full (rest from reference TRBV14 and TRBJ1-3): EAGVTQFPSHSVIEKGQTVTLRCDPISGHDNLYWYRRVMGKEIKFLLHFVKESKQDESGMPNNRFLAERTGGTYSTLKVQPAELEDSGVYFCASSPRGSGNTIYFGEGSWLTVV.

V is TRBV7-2 and J is TRBJ2-3; no firm D call. The length of the CDR3 is 13 residues. The V gene's germline CDR1 is SGHTA and CDR2 FQGNSA. V was shortened by 7 bases and J by 5 bases, with 13 bases between the two germline ends. The CDR3 sequence: CASTPAREDTQYF. The CDR3 DNA reads as TGTGCCAGCACCCCGGCGAGAGAAGATACGCAGTATTTT.

The chain uses TRBV7-8 and TRBJ2-1, with 7 bases matching TRBD2. CDR1 and CDR2 from the germline V gene are SGHVS and FQNEAQ. V trimming: 1 base; J trimming: 0 bases; junction bases outside the gene matches: 0. The CDR3 runs to 15 residues. The chain's CDR3 is CASSLGDYSYNEQFF. For the CDR3, the DNA is TGTGCCAGCAGCTTAGGGGACTACTCCTACAATGAGCAGTTCTTC.

This CDR3 reads CASSPEDRAGSPLHF. The CDR3 nucleotides read TGTGCCAGCTCACCAGAGGACAGGGCCGGTTCACCCCTCCACTTT. The V call is TRBV18, the J call TRBJ1-6; 8 bases are a match to TRBD1. Trimming took 2 bases from V and 9 from J; bases not matched to a gene: 6. Germline CDR1 and CDR2: KGHSH and LQKENI. CDR3 length: 15 amino acids.

CDR3 region: CASTPGPDYGYTF. CDR3 DNA sequence: TGTGCCAGCACCCCCGGTCCGGACTATGGCTACACCTTC. The gene calls are TRBV28 and TRBJ1-2; no clear D gene. The CDR3 consists of 13 residues. Trimming took off 7 bases at V and 3 bases at J, with 12 bases between the two ends. CDR1 MDHEN and CDR2 SYDVKM come from the germline V gene.

This clone has a handful of counts. The CDR3 loop reads CASMQTSGNEQFF. CDR3 DNA sequence: TGTGCCAGTATGCAGACTAGCGGCAATGAGCAGTTCTTC. This chain joins TRBV19 and TRBJ2-1; 9 bases match TRBD2. Germline CDR1 reads LNHDA; CDR2 reads SQIVND (reference sequence). With 7 bases clipped from V and 6 bases from J, the junction kept 4 bases outside the gene matches. This CDR3 has 13 residues.